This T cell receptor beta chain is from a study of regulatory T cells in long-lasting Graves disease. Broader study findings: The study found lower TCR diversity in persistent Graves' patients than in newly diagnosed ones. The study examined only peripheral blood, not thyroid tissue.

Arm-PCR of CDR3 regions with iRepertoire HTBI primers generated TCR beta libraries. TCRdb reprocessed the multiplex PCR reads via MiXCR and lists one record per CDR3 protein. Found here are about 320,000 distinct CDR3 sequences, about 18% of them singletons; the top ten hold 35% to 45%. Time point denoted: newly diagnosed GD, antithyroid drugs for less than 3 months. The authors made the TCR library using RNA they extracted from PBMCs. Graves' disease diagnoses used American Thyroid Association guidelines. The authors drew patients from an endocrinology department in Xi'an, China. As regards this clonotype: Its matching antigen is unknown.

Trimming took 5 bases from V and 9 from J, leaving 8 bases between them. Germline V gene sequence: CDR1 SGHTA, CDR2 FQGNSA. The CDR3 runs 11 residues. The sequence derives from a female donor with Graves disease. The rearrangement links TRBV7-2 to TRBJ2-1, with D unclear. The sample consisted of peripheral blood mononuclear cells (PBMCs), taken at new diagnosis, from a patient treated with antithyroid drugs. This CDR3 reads CASSLGIEQFF. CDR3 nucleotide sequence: TGTGCCAGCAGCCTGGGGATTGAGCAGTTCTTC.